These 11 T cell receptor beta chains came from one sample sequenced in a study of cytomegalovirus exposure and HLA in healthy donors. Amplification used 60 Vbeta primers and 13 Jbeta primers. Measured with immunoSEQ multiplex PCR; TCRdb has only the in-frame clones, and not every one. This table holds 90,000 to 110,000 clones, under 85% found once. Sequenced input: PBMCs. The source is a woman in her thirties or forties in good health and CMV-seropositive.

This clone has only a few counts. The J gene is TRBJ2-7, the V gene TRBV25-1; 7 nucleotides match TRBD2. The CDR3 loop spans 17 amino acids. Germline values: CDR1 MGHDK, CDR2 SYGVNS. V lost 3 bases and J lost 3; bases outside the gene matches: 14. The DNA of the CDR3 is TGTGCCAGCAGTGATCCCCCGGGAGGTAGGGGTGACTACGAGCAGTACTTC. Amino acids: CASSDPPGGRGDYEQYF.

V gene TRBV11-2 combines with J gene TRBJ2-1, with D unclear. Germline V gives CDR1 SGHAT, CDR2 FQNNGV. CDR3 length: 13 amino acids. V lost 1 base to trimming and J lost 7 bases, with 8 bases between them. CDR3 protein: CASSLGLMNEQFF. The CDR3 DNA follows: TGTGCCAGCAGCTTAGGACTGATGAATGAGCAGTTCTTC.

The V gene is TRBV7-8, the J gene TRBJ1-1; 11 nucleotides match TRBD1. V trimming: 4 bases; J trimming: 4 bases; junction bases outside the gene matches: 2. Germline CDR1 reads SGHVS; CDR2 reads FQNEAQ. CDR3 length: 14 residues. For the CDR3, the DNA is TGTGCCAGCAGCTACGGACAGGGGGCCACTGAAGCTTTCTTT. Protein sequence: CASSYGQGATEAFF.

The rearrangement links TRBV12-5 to TRBJ1-2; no reliable D call. This CDR3 comprises 15 residues. Germline assignment: CDR1 LGHNT and CDR2 FRNRAP. The ends were cut back, 5 bases at V and 0 bases at J, with 13 bases in the middle. The CDR3 DNA sequence: TGTGCTAGTGGTCTCCCAGACAAGCCTAACTATGGCTACACCTTC. This sequence encodes CASGLPDKPNYGYTF.

The gene calls are TRBV2 and TRBJ1-2; D may be TRBD1 (5 bases). V lost 3 bases and J 4 bases, leaving 12 bases between the germline ends. Germline CDR1 SNHLY, CDR2 FYNNEI. The CDR3 spans 14 residues. The CDR3 coding sequence is TGTGCCAGCAGTGACTGGGGCCAGGGCTATGGCTACACCTTC. As protein: CASSDWGQGYGYTF.

V is TRBV28 and J is TRBJ2-7, with D possibly matching TRBD1 (6 bases). Germline CDR1 reads MDHEN; CDR2 reads SYDVKM. The CDR3 is made up of 14 amino acids. Trimming pared 6 bases from V and 5 bases from J, leaving 17 bases between. The CDR3 here is CASSLVGGADEQYF. DNA of the CDR3: TGTGCCAGCAGCCTGGTTGGGGGCGCAGACGAGCAGTACTTC.

The rearrangement joins TRBV19 to TRBJ2-3; 10 nucleotides align to TRBD1. CDR1 is LNHDA and CDR2 is SQIVND in the germline V gene (reference sequence). The CDR3 covers 13 residues. CDR3 sequence (DNA): TGTGCTTCGGGACAGGGGAGGACAGATACGCAGTATTTT. Its translation: CASGQGRTDTQYF. Together with reference TRBV19 and TRBJ2-3, the CDR3 gives the full variable domain: DGGITQSPKYLFRKEGQNVTLSCEQNLNHDAMYWYRQDPGQGLRLIYYSQIVNDFQKGDIAEGYSVSREKKESFPLTVTSAQKNPTAFYLCASGQGRTDTQYFGPGTRLTVL.

V usage is TRBV15 and J usage is TRBJ1-6; TRBD1 is a possible D gene (6 bases). Germline CDR1 is LNHNV and CDR2 is YYDKDF (reference sequence). The CDR3 has 15 amino acids. Trimming took off 2 bases at V and 5 bases at J, with 10 bases between the two ends. CDR3: CATSRTDRNNSPLHF. CDR3 nucleotide sequence: TGTGCCACCAGCAGAACAGACAGGAATAATTCACCCCTCCACTTT.

This clone came up once. The chain links TRBV28 to TRBJ2-7; TRBD1 matches 7 bases. CDR3 length equals 14 residues. V lost 5 bases and J lost 7; bases outside the gene matches: 11. Germline V gives CDR1 MDHEN, CDR2 SYDVKM. CDR3 sequence (DNA): TGTGCCAGCAGTCCTCCCAGGGGGACGGTAGAGCAGTACTTC. Residues: CASSPPRGTVEQYF.

This sequence joins TRBV5-4 and TRBJ1-2, with TRBD1 as a possible D gene (5 bases). V gave up 0 bases and J gave up 6 bases, with 6 bases separating them. Germline-derived CDR1 and CDR2 are SGHNT and YYREEE (reference sequence). The CDR3 has 12 amino acids. The CDR3 bases are TGTGCCAGCAGCTTGGTCAGGGATGGCTACACCTTC. The encoded protein is CASSLVRDGYTF.

In DNA form, the CDR3 reads TGTGCCAGCAGCGTAGAGGGGACATCTACGCAGTATTTT. Its translation: CASSVEGTSTQYF. The V and J genes are TRBV9 and TRBJ2-3; weak D call: TRBD1 (6 bases). Germline V gives CDR1 SGDLS, CDR2 YYNGEE. The CDR3 is 13 amino acids. Trimming removed 0 bases at V and 8 bases at J, with 10 bases between.